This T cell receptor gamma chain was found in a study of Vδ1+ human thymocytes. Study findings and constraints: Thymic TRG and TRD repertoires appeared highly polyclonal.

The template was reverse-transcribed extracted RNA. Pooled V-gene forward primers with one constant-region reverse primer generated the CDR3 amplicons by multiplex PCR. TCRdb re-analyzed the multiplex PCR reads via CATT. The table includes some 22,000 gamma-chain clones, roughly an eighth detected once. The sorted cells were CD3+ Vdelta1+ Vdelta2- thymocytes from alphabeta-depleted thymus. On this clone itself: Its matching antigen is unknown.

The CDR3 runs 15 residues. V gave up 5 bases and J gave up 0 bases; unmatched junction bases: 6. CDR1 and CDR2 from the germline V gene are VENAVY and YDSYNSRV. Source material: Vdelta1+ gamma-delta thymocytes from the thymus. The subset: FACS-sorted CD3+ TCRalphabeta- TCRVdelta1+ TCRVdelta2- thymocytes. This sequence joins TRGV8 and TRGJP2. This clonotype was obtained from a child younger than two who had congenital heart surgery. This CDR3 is CATWGHYSSDWIKTF. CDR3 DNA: TGTGCCACCTGGGGACACTATAGTAGTGATTGGATCAAGACGTTT.